This T cell receptor beta chain comes out of a study of cytomegalovirus exposure and HLA in healthy donors. Findings and caveats of the study: Reports indicated that the classifier achieved high specificity and sensitivity in diagnosing cytomegalovirus status.

The germline V gene encodes CDR1 SGHTA and CDR2 FQGNSA. With V trimmed by 6 bases and J by 8 bases, 5 bases remained unmatched. The CDR3 contains 14 residues. This table comes from immunoSEQ multiplex PCR, and its TCRdb copy is limited to in-frame clones, with some not included. The data contain over 50,000 clones, less than 96% of them singletons. As to this clone: Its antigen is unidentified.

The chain couples TRBV7-2 to TRBJ1-5; 12 bases line up with TRBD1. Sequenced input: PBMCs. The receptor was isolated from a woman aged 18-29 years in good health and CMV-seronegative. The CDR3 sequence: CASSGDRGHKPQHF. The DNA for the CDR3 is TGTGCCAGCAGTGGGGACAGGGGGCATAAGCCCCAGCATTTT.